Below are 3 T cell receptor beta chains sequenced from a single sample in a study of shared clonotypes between healthy human individuals. Here immunoSEQ multiplex PCR was the method, and the copy in TCRdb shows in-frame clones only, minus some. The sample holds 1 million to 1.3 million clones; about 80% are singletons and the top ten take around 0.6%. The sample taken for sequencing was memory CD4+ T cells from PBMCs. Subset denoted: CD45RA-negative fraction. Receptors were obtained from a man aged 18-30 years in good health. Some clones in this sample may be carry-over from other donors' samples.

The V and J genes are TRBV18 and TRBJ2-1; 11 bases line up with TRBD1. The CDR3 sequence is 16 residues long. J gave up 7 bases and V 0 bases, and 5 bases lay outside the gene matches. The germline V gene has CDR1 KGHSH and CDR2 LQKENI. The CDR3 region is CASSPPRDRGSNEQFF. In DNA form, the CDR3 reads TGTGCCAGCTCACCACCCCGGGACAGGGGGTCTAATGAGCAGTTCTTC.

This chain connects TRBV5-1 to TRBJ2-3; TRBD2 matches 10 bases. From germline, CDR1 is SGHRS and CDR2 YFSETQ. This CDR3 has 16 amino acids. V gave up 2 bases and J gave up 3 bases; unmatched junction bases: 6. The CDR3 DNA reads TGCGCCAGCAGCTTTTTTAGCGGGAGGTCGACAGATACGCAGTATTTT. It yields the protein CASSFFSGRSTDTQYF.

The gene calls are TRBV2 and TRBJ2-1; D is perhaps TRBD2 (6 bases). The CDR3 sequence is 16 residues long. Trimming took off 5 bases at V and 0 bases at J, with 14 bases between the two ends. The germline V gene has CDR1 SNHLY and CDR2 FYNNEI. In DNA, the CDR3 is TGTGCCAGCAGTCAAGAGACAGCGGGCTCCTACAATGAGCAGTTCTTC. The encoded protein is CASSQETAGSYNEQFF.